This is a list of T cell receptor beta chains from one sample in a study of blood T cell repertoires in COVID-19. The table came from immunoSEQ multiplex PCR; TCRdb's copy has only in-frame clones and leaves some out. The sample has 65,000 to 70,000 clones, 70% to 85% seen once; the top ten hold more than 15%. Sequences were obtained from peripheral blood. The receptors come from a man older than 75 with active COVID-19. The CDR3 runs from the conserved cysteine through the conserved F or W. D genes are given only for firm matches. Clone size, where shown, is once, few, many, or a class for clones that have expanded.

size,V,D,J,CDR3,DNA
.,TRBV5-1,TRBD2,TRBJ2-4,CASSLRGDAKNIQYF,TGCGCCAGCAGCTTGCGGGGGGACGCCAAAAACATTCAGTACTTC
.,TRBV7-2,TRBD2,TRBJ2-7,CASSSRTSGSYEQYF,TGTGCCAGCAGCTCCCGGACTAGCGGGAGTTACGAGCAGTACTTC
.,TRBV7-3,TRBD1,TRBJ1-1,CASSFTGDNTEAFF,TGTGCCAGCAGCTTCACAGGGGACAACACTGAAGCTTTCTTT
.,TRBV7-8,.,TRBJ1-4,CASSLAMGRGREKLFF,TGTGCCAGCAGCTTAGCAATGGGGCGCGGACGCGAAAAACTGTTTTTT
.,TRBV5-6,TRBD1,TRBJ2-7,CASSPRGGTGSYEQYF,TGTGCCAGCAGCCCTAGGGGTGGGACAGGCTCCTACGAGCAGTACTTC
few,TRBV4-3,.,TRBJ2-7,CASSQDITSKSYEQYF,TGCGCCAGCAGCCAAGATATCACTAGCAAATCTTACGAGCAGTACTTC
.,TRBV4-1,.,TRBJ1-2,CASSQNRGQTYGYTF,TGCGCCAGCAGCCAAAATCGTGGACAGACCTATGGCTACACCTTC
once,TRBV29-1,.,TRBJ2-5,CSGSSGETQYF,TGCAGCGGGTCGTCCGGAGAGACCCAGTACTTC
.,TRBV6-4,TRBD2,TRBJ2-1,CASSDESSGTYNEQFF,TGTGCCAGCAGTGACGAGTCTAGCGGGACCTACAATGAGCAGTTCTTC
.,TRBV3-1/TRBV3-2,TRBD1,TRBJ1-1,CASSQDRIGAFF,TGTGCCAGCAGCCAGGACAGGATCGGAGCTTTCTTT
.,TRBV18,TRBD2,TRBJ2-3,CASSPDLTSGGDRTQYF,TGTGCCAGCTCACCCGACCTCACTAGCGGGGGAGATCGAACGCAGTATTTT
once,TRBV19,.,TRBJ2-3,CASSILDTQYF,TGTGCCAGTAGTATCTTAGATACGCAGTATTTT
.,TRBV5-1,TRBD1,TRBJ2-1,CASSNRGPYNEQFF,TGCGCCAGCAGCAACAGGGGCCCTTACAATGAGCAGTTCTTC
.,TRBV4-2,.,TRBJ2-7,CASSQNDRFTYEQYF,TGTGCCAGCAGCCAAAACGACAGGTTCACCTACGAGCAGTACTTC
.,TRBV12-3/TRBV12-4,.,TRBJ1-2,CASSRDIYGYTF,TGTGCCAGCAGTCGGGACATCTATGGCTACACCTTC
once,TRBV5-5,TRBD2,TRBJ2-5,CASARNGGGVAETQYF,TGTGCCAGCGCGCGAAATGGCGGGGGGGTAGCAGAGACCCAGTACTTC
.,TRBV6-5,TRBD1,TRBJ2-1,CASRGRDSYNEQFF,TGTGCCAGCAGAGGCCGGGACAGCTACAATGAGCAGTTCTTC
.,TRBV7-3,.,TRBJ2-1,CASSLQDGLQFF,TGTGCCAGCAGCCTACAGGACGGATTGCAGTTCTTC
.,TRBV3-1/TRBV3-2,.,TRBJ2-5,CASSQSPGETQYF,TGTGCCAGCAGCCAAAGTCCCGGAGAGACCCAGTACTTC
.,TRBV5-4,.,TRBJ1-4,CASSSNGATNEKLFF,TGTGCCAGCAGCTCCAACGGTGCAACTAATGAAAAACTGTTTTTT
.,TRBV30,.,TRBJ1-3,CAWSPDIRNTIYF,TGTGCCTGGAGTCCGGACATACGAAACACCATATATTTT
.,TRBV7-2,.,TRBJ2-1,CASSLVAGLTYNEQFF,TGTGCCAGCAGCTTAGTGGCGGGTTTGACCTACAATGAGCAGTTCTTC
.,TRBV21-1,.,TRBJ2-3,CASSKVGASTDTQYF,TGTGCCAGCAGCAAAGTGGGGGCTAGCACAGATACGCAGTATTTT